The 15 T cell receptor delta chains given below trace back to one sample, sequenced in a study of gamma-delta T cells after stem cell transplantation. TCRdb used CATT to re-call clones from the RT-PCR reads. Of around 620 delta-chain clones listed, roughly 23% are singletons. The sample was gamma-delta T cells. The source is a human donor. It is not recorded whose cells these are; they may come from a transplant donor.

This clone is labeled large. The chain recombines TRDV2 with TRDJ1; 12 nucleotides line up with TRDD3. The germline V gene encodes CDR1 GEAIGNYY and CDR2 EKD. The CDR3 runs 18 residues. Germline trimming cut 0 bases from V and 4 bases from J; bases unmatched to any gene: 11. The CDR3 nucleotides are TGTGCCTGTGACACCGTATCGACTGGGGGATACCTGGGCGATAAACTCATCTTT. As protein: CACDTVSTGGYLGDKLIF.

This clone was recorded a few times. This is likely an artifact of a read error, given a far larger clone one base away. This specimen includes other DNA sequences encoding the same CDR3. The rearrangement links TRDV2 to TRDJ1; no firm D call. CDR1 is GEAIGNYY, CDR2 EKD, per germline. The CDR3 runs to 17 residues. Between the trimmed V and J ends, which lost 7 bases and 0 bases, there was a span of 23 bases. The DNA of the CDR3 is TGTGCCTGCGACCCCTTACTGAGTGGGCCCTACACCGATAAACTCATCTTT. Translated, it gives CACDPLLSGPYTDKLIF.

In its sample, this clone ranks as large. This likely traces to a read error, being one base from a far larger clone. V is TRDV2 and J is TRDJ1, with D possibly matching TRDD3 (6 bases). V gave up 5 bases and J gave up 0 bases, with 24 bases separating them. The CDR3 spans 18 residues. Germline CDR1 GEAIGNYY, CDR2 EKD. The CDR3 protein is CACGSVSTEGGHTDKLIF. The CDR3 nucleotides read TGTGCCTGTGGCTCCGTTTCTACAGAAGGGGGACACACCGATAAACTCATCTTT.

This clone has a handful of counts. With a much larger clone just one base away, this may be a read error. The chain has TRDV2 and TRDJ1, with TRDD3 matching 10 bases. The germline V gene encodes CDR1 GEAIGNYY and CDR2 EKD. V lost 5 bases to trimming and J lost 0 bases; unmatched junction nucleotides: 11. This CDR3 has 17 residues. CDR3 loop: CACVPILGDGNTDKLIF. CDR3 nucleotides: TGTGCCTGTGTCCCTATACTGGGGGATGGTAACACCGATAAACTCATCTTT.

A word on this clone: The protein TCRdb gives is from a much larger clone and does not agree with this DNA's translation at residue 13, likely a read error; the protein shown here comes from the DNA. The chain joins TRDV2 to TRDJ1; 10 positions agree with TRDD3. The length of the CDR3 is 17 residues. CDR1 and CDR2 from the germline V gene are GEAIGNYY and EKD. The CDR3 nucleotides read TGTGCCTGTGACACCGTGTCCGGGGGATACGACACCGAAAAACTCATCTTT. Translated, it gives CACDTVSGGYDTEKLIF.

By share of the sample, this clone is medium-sized. A single base is all that separates this from a far larger clone, so a read error is likely. Other DNA sequences in this specimen translate into the identical CDR3. This chain uses TRDV2 with TRDJ1; 9 nucleotides align to TRDD3. Germline V gene data show CDR1 as GEAIGNYY and CDR2 as EKD. Trimming took 6 bases from V and 0 from J; bases not matched to a gene: 13. The CDR3 length is 17 residues. The CDR3 reads CACYSVLGDMYTDKLIF. In nucleotides, the CDR3 is TGTGCCTGTTACTCAGTACTGGGGGACATGTACACCGATAAACTCATCTTT.

This clone has only a few counts. A much larger clone is a single base away; this may be a read error. V usage is TRDV2 and J usage is TRDJ1; TRDD3 agrees at 8 bases. This CDR3 contains 14 residues. V lost 1 base and J lost 9; bases outside the gene matches: 9. Germline assignment: CDR1 GEAIGNYY and CDR2 EKD. Here the CDR3 reads CACDTLWGDSELIF. Written as DNA, the CDR3 is TGTGCCTGTGACACGCTTTGGGGGGATAGTGAACTCATCTTT.

In its sample, this clone is large. J is TRDJ3 and V is TRDV2; TRDD3 might be the D (5 bases). This CDR3 has 19 residues. Trimming stripped 0 bases from V and 1 base from J, with 15 bases between. Germline V gene sequence: CDR1 GEAIGNYY, CDR2 EKD. CDR3 amino acids: CACDTGASVGSWDTRQMFF. As DNA, the CDR3 is TGTGCCTGTGACACCGGGGCCTCGGTGGGGTCCTGGGACACCCGACAGATGTTTTTC.

Regarding this clone: A single base is all that separates this from a far larger clone, so a read error is likely. DNA of the CDR3: TGTGCCTGTGACTTACTGGGGGATATGCCCCCCCCACACACCGATAAATTCATCTTT. This sequence encodes CACDLLGDMPPPHTDKFIF. No call was made for the V gene; the J gene is TRDJ1; the table gives TRDD3 as D, unverified against the DNA. The CDR3 is 19 residues long.

This clone showed up just a few times. A read error is possible here, since a much larger clone lies one base away. Other DNA sequences in the same sample also yield this CDR3. This chain connects TRDV2 to TRDJ1; tentatively, D is TRDD3 (5 bases). Germline V CDR1 and CDR2: GEAIGNYY, EKD. CDR3 length: 16 residues. The chain's CDR3 is CACFPVSRGDTDKLIF. The CDR3 bases are TGCGCCTGTTTCCCCGTATCCCGGGGGGACACCGATAAACTCATCTTT.

In its sample, this clone was seen once. This is likely an artifact of a read error, given a far larger clone one base away. Additional DNA sequences in this sample encode the identical CDR3. The J gene is TRDJ1, the V gene TRDV2, with TRDD3 identical over 13 bases. No J gene was available from TCRdb, and it was assigned here by a germline match of the DNA. Germline-derived CDR1 and CDR2 are GEAIGNYY and EKD. The CDR3 totals 19 residues. The ends lost 0 bases at V and 2 bases at J; junction bases unmatched: 11. CDR3 region: CACDTVLLGDTAGTDKLIF. As DNA, the CDR3 is TGTGCCTGTGACACCGTTCTACTGGGGGATACGGCGGGAACCGATAAACTCATCTTT.

This clone is termed large. The V gene is TRDV2, the J gene TRDJ2; no firm D call. CDR1 is GEAIGNYY and CDR2 is EKD in the germline V gene. V was shortened by 3 bases and J by 4 bases, with 11 bases between the two germline ends. The CDR3 spans 14 residues. This chain's CDR3 is CACDRLRGTAQLFF. CDR3 bases: TGTGCCTGTGACCGACTTCGGGGGACAGCACAACTCTTCTTT.

On this clone: A far larger clone lies a single base away; this is likely a read error. The gene calls are TRDV2 and TRDJ1; 9 bases match TRDD3. Germline-derived CDR1 and CDR2 are GEAIGNYY and EKD. The CDR3 totals 16 residues. Trimming at V came to 0 bases and at J to 3 bases, leaving 7 bases not matched to a gene. This chain's CDR3 is CACDTATGGTPDKLIF. The CDR3 nucleotides read TGTGCCTGTGACACCGCGACTGGGGGAACGCCCGATAAACTCATCTTT.

The sample holds a few counts of this clone. The TCRdb record carries a much larger clone's protein, which differs from this DNA's translation at residue 8; a read error is the likely cause, and the protein listed here is the DNA translation. The chain links TRDV2 to TRDJ1; tentative D call: TRDD3 (6 bases). V lost 3 bases to trimming and J lost 1 base, with 14 bases between them. CDR1 is GEAIGNYY, CDR2 EKD, per germline. This CDR3 comprises 15 residues. For the CDR3, the DNA is TGTGCCTGTGACCCCCTGGGGTATAGCACCGATAAACTCATCTTT. Translating it yields CACDPLGYSTDKLIF.

About this clone: This likely reflects a read error, since a far larger clone is one base away. The chain carries TRDV2 and TRDJ1, with 12 nucleotides matching TRDD3. This CDR3 has 16 residues. The V and J ends lost 2 bases and 1 base, in that order; junction bases with no gene match: 4. Germline lookup yields CDR1 GEAIGNYY and CDR2 EKD. The CDR3 DNA reads as TGTGCCTGTGACAGGCTGGGGGATACGTTCACCGATAAACTCATCTTT. Residues: CACDRLGDTFTDKLIF.